This record covers a single TCR beta chain. Its antigen is unknown. The sample holds no much larger clone one base away, and base qualities are not on file. The CDR3 goes from the cysteine to the phenylalanine over 16 residues. The only DNA kept is the CDR3, 48 bases in frame from the first base. From the germline V gene, CDR1 is SGHRS and CDR2 is YFSETQ. Deletion took 0 bases off V and 0 bases off J, with a span of 12 bases between the germline ends. This entry comes from a study of cytomegalovirus exposure and HLA in healthy donors (dated by TCRdb to 2015 to 2018). As for the study more broadly: According to a later analysis, one platform produced both the 120 validation repertoires and the roughly 640 repertoires of the first cohort. The aim of the study was to test whether cataloging public T cell receptors could identify signatures of past pathogen exposure. Along with the roughly 700-subject first cohort, a separate validation cohort of some 130 different subjects was used. To predict cytomegalovirus infection status, the study combined high-throughput TCR immunosequencing, statistical association of individual TCRs with disease status, and machine learning.

The study at large found these results: The classifier was reported to diagnose cytomegalovirus status with high specificity and sensitivity in both the original cohort and the validation cohort. A few of the identified cytomegalovirus-associated TCR beta chains were confirmed in vitro to be specific for cytomegalovirus antigens. Most TCR sequences were seen in very few donors, while some public TCRs were found in many individuals. A later analysis found that TCRs clustered in the first cohort also tended to co-occur in the 120 validation repertoires, with approximately 95% of cluster scores above 0. The study listed approximately 150 TCR beta chains as associated with cytomegalovirus. The validation cohort had no HLA typing available for a later analysis, so co-occurrence within that cohort was assessed over all 120 repertoires. The authors suggested that the approach could potentially be extended to other disease states and immunological phenotypes.

Separate from the approximately 700-subject first cohort, the validation cohort of 90 to 150 subjects was the group to which the donors belonged. Library generation was performed with the immunoSEQ multiplex PCR assay. The study's own analysis went as follows. A statistical classification framework was developed to diagnose cytomegalovirus status using the catalog of TCR beta chain sequences. This is the immuneACCESS table as TCRdb keeps it, with only in-frame sequences that have V and J called. A part of the clones is gone; compared with another copy, unresolved V genes explain less than half, and the rest is unexplained. Clone size and V and J calls were adopted from that table, with D and trimming inferred from the DNA. In all, the sample holds about 82,000 clones, and roughly 94% of those were seen once. 0.55% to 0.75% of the sample rests with the top ten.

The specimen sequenced was PBMCs. This receptor was taken from a woman in her late teens or twenties in good health and CMV-seronegative. The V and J genes are TRBV5-1 and TRBJ2-5; the D gene assignment is ambiguous. The bases read TGCGCCAGCAGCTTGGCCGTACGGTGGTACCAAGAGACCCAGTACTTC. This sequence encodes CASSLAVRWYQETQYF.